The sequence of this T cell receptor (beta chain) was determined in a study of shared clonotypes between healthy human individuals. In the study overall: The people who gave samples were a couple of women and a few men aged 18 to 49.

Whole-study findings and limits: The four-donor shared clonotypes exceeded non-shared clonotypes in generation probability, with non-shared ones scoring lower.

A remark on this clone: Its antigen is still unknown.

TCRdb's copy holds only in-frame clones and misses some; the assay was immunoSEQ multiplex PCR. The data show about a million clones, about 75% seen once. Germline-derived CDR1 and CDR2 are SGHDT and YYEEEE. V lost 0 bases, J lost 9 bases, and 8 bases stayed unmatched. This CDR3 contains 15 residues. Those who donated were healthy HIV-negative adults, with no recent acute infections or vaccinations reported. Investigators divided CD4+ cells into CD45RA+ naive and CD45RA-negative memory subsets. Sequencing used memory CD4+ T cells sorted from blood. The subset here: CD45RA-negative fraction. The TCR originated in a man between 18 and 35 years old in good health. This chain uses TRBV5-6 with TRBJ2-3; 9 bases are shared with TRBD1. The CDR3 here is CASSLDRGRAVTQYF. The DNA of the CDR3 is TGTGCCAGCAGCTTGGACAGGGGGCGAGCGGTAACGCAGTATTTT.